A selection of T cell receptor beta chains follows, all from one sample in a study of tissue T cells after allogeneic stem cell transplantation. Sequencing was performed with immunoSEQ multiplex PCR; in TCRdb, only in-frame clones are kept and a portion is missing. The sample has about 43,000 clones; around nine tenths are singletons. Sequenced material: blood, taken before transplantation. The receptors shown here come from a woman aged 35 to 70 who later had graft-versus-host disease after an allogeneic stem cell transplant. The CDR3 runs from the conserved cysteine through the conserved F or W. D genes are given only for firm matches. Size is omitted from some rows. Given values are once, few, many or a class for expanded clones.

D gene	V gene	J gene	clone size	CDR3 protein	CDR3 DNA
TRBD1	TRBV6-2/TRBV6-3	TRBJ2-3	.	CASSSPGGADTQYF	TGTGCCAGCAGTTCACCAGGGGGAGCAGATACGCAGTATTTT
.	TRBV25-1	TRBJ1-2	.	CASSESHRESSYGYTF	TGTGCCAGCAGTGAAAGCCACAGGGAGAGCTCCTATGGCTACACCTTC
TRBD2	TRBV12-5	TRBJ2-3	.	CASGLPVRTSASSTDTQYF	TGTGCTAGTGGTTTGCCTGTACGGACTAGCGCCTCTAGCACAGATACGCAGTATTTT
TRBD2	TRBV10-1	TRBJ2-1	.	CASSEGGSGRSNEQFF	TGCGCCAGCAGCGAGGGGGGAAGCGGGAGGAGCAATGAGCAGTTCTTC
TRBD1	TRBV5-1	TRBJ1-1	.	CASSEWTGNTEAFF	TGCGCCAGCAGCGAGTGGACAGGGAACACTGAAGCTTTCTTT
TRBD1	TRBV7-2	TRBJ2-7	.	CASSGRQGASSYEQYF	TGTGCCAGCAGCGGGCGACAGGGGGCTAGCTCCTACGAGCAGTACTTC
TRBD1	TRBV7-2	TRBJ1-4	once	CASSLGQGVEKLFF	TGTGCCAGCAGCTTGGGACAGGGGGTCGAAAAACTGTTTTTT
.	TRBV7-2	TRBJ2-1	.	CASSLYSNRNNEQFF	TGTGCCAGCAGCTTATATTCCAATCGGAACAATGAGCAGTTCTTC
TRBD2	TRBV9	TRBJ2-3	once	CASSLRVAGGRTDTQYF	TGTGCCAGCAGCCTCCGCGTGGCGGGAGGGCGCACAGATACGCAGTATTTT
TRBD1	TRBV19	TRBJ1-2	.	CASSKGQFYGYTF	TGTGCCAGTAGTAAGGGACAGTTCTATGGCTACACCTTC